The 29 T cell receptor beta chains reported below all come from one sample, sequenced in a study of T-cell reconstitution after alpha-beta-depleted transplantation in children. Preparing the TCRbeta library involved the use of unique molecular identifiers. TCRdb used MiXCR to reprocess the PCR reads, holding one entry per CDR3 protein. The table has 550,000 to 600,000 distinct CDR3 sequences, about 21% seen once. This sample comprised PBMCs, mostly from graft donor cells, obtained 360 days after TCRalphabeta/CD19-depleted stem cell transplant. These receptors were collected from a boy under two years old who had a stem cell transplant for acute myeloid leukemia, so the T cells may come from the graft donor.

The chain recombines TRBV25-1 with TRBJ1-2, with 7 bases lining up with TRBD1. CDR3 length: 14 amino acids. CDR1 is MGHDK and CDR2 is SYGVNS in the germline V gene. The V segment lost 4 bases and the J segment 4 bases; nucleotides outside the gene matches: 6. Written as DNA, the CDR3 is TGTGCCAGCAGTGCCGCCGGGACAGCCTATGGCTACACCTTC. It specifies CASSAAGTAYGYTF.

The chain uses TRBV24-1 and TRBJ2-1; 10 bases are shared with TRBD2. CDR1 KGHDR and CDR2 SFDVKD come from the germline V gene. V lost 4 bases and J lost 7; bases outside the gene matches: 9. The CDR3 is made up of 16 amino acids. The CDR3 loop reads CATSDQSGGATNEQFF. CDR3 sequence (DNA): TGTGCCACCAGTGACCAGAGCGGGGGGGCTACGAATGAGCAGTTCTTC.

This clonotype came up many times. The chain couples TRBV20-1 to TRBJ2-1, with TRBD1 identical over 8 bases. With 0 bases clipped from V and 6 bases from J, the junction kept 7 bases outside the gene matches. The V gene's germline CDR1 is DFQATT and CDR2 SNEGSKA (reference sequence). CDR3 length: 15 amino acids. As DNA, the CDR3 is TGCAGTGCTAGAGAAAGGACAGGGACGGGCAATGAGCAGTTCTTC. As protein: CSARERTGTGNEQFF.

There are many counts of this clonotype. The chain combines TRBV5-1 with TRBJ2-5; 15 positions match TRBD2. V was pared by 4 bases and J by 1 base, with 8 bases of the junction left unmatched. The CDR3 contains 18 residues. CDR1 is SGHRS, CDR2 YFSETQ, per germline. CDR3 region: CASSRGTSGGPTQETQYF. CDR3 nucleotide sequence: TGCGCCAGCAGCAGAGGGACTAGCGGGGGGCCCACCCAAGAGACCCAGTACTTC.

In this sample, this clonotype turned up a few times. This chain links TRBV12-3 or TRBV12-4 with TRBJ2-1; maybe TRBD2 (6 bases). There are 17 residues in the CDR3. The V and J ends lost 3 bases and 2 bases respectively, with 17 bases between them. The CDR3 region has the DNA TGTGCCAGCAGTTTCGACACCGGGACTTTGACCTACAATGAGCAGTTCTTC. Protein sequence: CASSFDTGTLTYNEQFF.

CDR3 protein: CASSFFVQGTYNEQFF. The CDR3 DNA is TGTGCCAGCAGCTTCTTTGTACAGGGGACCTACAATGAGCAGTTCTTC. The chain carries TRBV5-5 and TRBJ2-1, with TRBD1 matching 7 bases. CDR1 SGHKS and CDR2 YYEKEE come from the germline V gene (reference sequence). The CDR3 runs to 16 residues. J gave up 2 bases and V 2 bases, and 7 bases lay outside the gene matches.

At least ten counts were recorded for this clonotype. V gene TRBV20-1 combines with J gene TRBJ2-5, with TRBD1 identical over 9 bases. This CDR3 is built from 16 residues. V was pared by 0 bases and J by 5 bases, with 10 bases of the junction left unmatched. Germline values: CDR1 DFQATT, CDR2 SNEGSKA (reference sequence). The CDR3 DNA reads as TGCAGTGCTAGAGACGGGGGACAGGGCTCGGGGGAGACCCAGTACTTC. Translating it yields CSARDGGQGSGETQYF.

In its sample, this clonotype was seen many times. This chain uses TRBV29-1 with TRBJ2-5; a weak D match, TRBD2 (6 bases). Germline V CDR1 and CDR2: SQVTM, ANQGSEA. V was trimmed by 4 bases and J by 2 bases, leaving 11 bases between them. The CDR3 is 13 residues long. CDR3 sequence reads: CSVARDLQETQYF. The CDR3, as DNA: TGCAGCGTTGCCCGGGACTTGCAAGAGACCCAGTACTTC.

V gene TRBV28 combines with J gene TRBJ1-1, with D possibly being TRBD1 (5 bases). Looked up from germline, CDR1 is MDHEN and CDR2 is SYDVKM. The V gene lost 3 bases and the J gene lost 8 bases, with 13 bases spanning the gap. This CDR3 is 13 amino acids long. The CDR3 DNA follows: TGTGCCAGCAGTTTCGTCGGGGGGGTCGAAGCTTTCTTT. As protein: CASSFVGGVEAFF.

In its sample, this clonotype was seen a few times. CDR3 in amino acids: CSARDGSGDPSGELFF. DNA for the CDR3: TGCAGTGCTAGAGATGGGTCGGGAGACCCCTCCGGGGAGCTGTTTTTT. V is TRBV20-1 and J is TRBJ2-2, with TRBD2 as a possible D gene (6 bases). Germline CDR1 and CDR2: DFQATT and SNEGSKA (reference sequence). V was shortened by 0 bases and J by 6 bases, with 17 bases between the two germline ends. There are 16 residues in the CDR3.

The table lists this clonotype with many counts. The J gene is TRBJ1-3, the V gene TRBV15; D gene unclear. The CDR3 sequence is 16 residues long. Germline V gene sequence: CDR1 LNHNV, CDR2 YYDKDF (reference sequence). The ends were cut back, 2 bases at V and 3 bases at J, with 14 bases in the middle. CDR3 sequence reads: CATSRNRAAVGNTIYF. CDR3 nucleotide sequence: TGTGCCACCAGCAGAAACCGAGCGGCAGTTGGAAACACCATATATTTT.

The V and J genes are TRBV7-2 and TRBJ1-1; 10 bases map to TRBD1. This CDR3 region has 13 residues. Trimming cost V 5 bases and J 7 bases; bases outside gene matches: 4. CDR1 and CDR2 from the germline V gene are SGHTA and FQGNSA. CDR3 nucleotide sequence: TGTGCCAGCAGCAGGACAGGGGGAGTTGAAGCTTTCTTT. Translation gives CASSRTGGVEAFF.

The gene calls are TRBV20-1 and TRBJ1-1; D remains unclear. The CDR3 covers 11 residues. Trimming took off 5 bases at V and 0 bases at J, with 4 bases between the two ends. Germline assignment: CDR1 DFQATT and CDR2 SNEGSKA (reference sequence). Here the CDR3 DNA reads TGCAGTGCTGCCATGAACACTGAAGCTTTCTTT. Translating it yields CSAAMNTEAFF.

This clonotype is a singleton in its sample. The genes are TRBV11-2 and TRBJ2-1, with 9 bases lining up with TRBD2. There are 16 residues in the CDR3. From germline, CDR1 is SGHAT and CDR2 FQNNGV. V lost 1 base, J lost 5 bases, and 6 bases stayed unmatched. The CDR3 protein is CASSLVGGGAHNEQFF. CDR3 in DNA: TGTGCCAGCAGCTTAGTTGGCGGGGGGGCCCACAATGAGCAGTTCTTC.

This clonotype was seen only a few times. The chain couples TRBV10-2 to TRBJ2-2, with D possibly called TRBD1 or TRBD2 (5 bases each). V was trimmed by 2 bases and J by 7 bases, leaving 17 bases between them. The CDR3 consists of 16 residues. Germline V gene lookup returns CDR1 WSHSY and CDR2 SAAADI. The CDR3 protein is CASSETQGDGGGELFF. CDR3 sequence (DNA): TGCGCCAGCAGTGAGACGCAGGGAGATGGCGGCGGGGAGCTGTTTTTT.

Only a few counts were recorded for this clonotype. The chain has TRBV20-1 and TRBJ1-4; D perhaps matches TRBD1 (6 bases). The CDR3 is 13 residues long. Between the trimmed V and J ends, which lost 6 bases and 4 bases, there was a span of 12 bases. Germline V lookup: CDR1 DFQATT, CDR2 SNEGSKA (reference sequence). CDR3 nucleotides: TGCAGTGCCAGGGGACCCCGTAATGAAAAACTGTTTTTT. Amino acids: CSARGPRNEKLFF.

V usage is TRBV20-1 and J usage is TRBJ1-5; D not resolved. The CDR3 extends over 15 amino acids. V was clipped by 2 bases and J by 0 bases, with 11 bases between them. CDR1 and CDR2 (germline): DFQATT, SNEGSKA (reference sequence). In nucleotides, the CDR3 is TGCAGTGCTAGAACCACAGAGCTTAGCAATCAGCCCCAGCATTTT. Its translation is CSARTTELSNQPQHF.

Only one count was recorded for this clonotype. In DNA, the CDR3 is TGTGCCAGCAGCACCGGACAGGGGGGGAGCAATCAGCCCCAGCATTTT. This sequence encodes CASSTGQGGSNQPQHF. The rearrangement joins TRBV7-2 to TRBJ1-5; 10 bases match TRBD1. Per the germline V gene, CDR1 is SGHTA and CDR2 is FQGNSA. The CDR3 covers 16 residues. V gave up 5 bases and J gave up 1 base; unmatched junction bases: 5.

The chain has TRBV6-6 and TRBJ1-5, with a tentative D call TRBD1 (6 bases). Germline CDR1 MNHNY, CDR2 SVGAGI (reference sequence). This CDR3 has 11 residues. Trimming pared 6 bases from V and 10 bases from J, leaving 10 bases between. This chain's CDR3 is CASRLQGPQHF. CDR3 in DNA: TGTGCCAGCAGATTACAGGGACCCCAGCATTTT.

This clonotype showed up just a few times. The J gene is TRBJ1-1, the V gene TRBV5-1, with 9 bases that match TRBD1. The CDR3 loop spans 14 amino acids. The V gene's germline CDR1 is SGHRS and CDR2 YFSETQ. V shed 4 bases, J shed 4 bases, and the junction held 5 bases outside the gene matches. The CDR3 DNA is TGCGCCAGCAGCCGTAGGACAGGGGTCACTGAAGCTTTCTTT. Encoded protein: CASSRRTGVTEAFF.

The CDR3 region is CASSFRQRLSSVLQETQYF. In DNA, the CDR3 is TGTGCCAGCAGCTTTCGACAGAGACTAAGTTCCGTCTTGCAAGAGACCCAGTACTTC. The chain is built from TRBV11-1 and TRBJ2-5, with D perhaps assigned TRBD1 or TRBD2 (5 bases each). This CDR3 region has 19 residues. V was trimmed by 3 bases and J by 2 bases, leaving 25 bases between them. Germline assignment: CDR1 SGHAT and CDR2 FQDESV (reference sequence).

The V and J genes are TRBV12-3 or TRBV12-4 and TRBJ1-3, with unresolved D. V lost 2 bases, J lost 4 bases, and 12 bases lay in between. The CDR3 sequence is 15 residues long. The CDR3 coding sequence is TGTGCCAGCAGTTTATTTGAGGGCGGGGGAAACACCATATATTTT. Translation gives CASSLFEGGGNTIYF.

This clonotype turned up a few times. This sequence joins TRBV9 and TRBJ2-7; perhaps TRBD1 as D (6 bases). Germline assignment: CDR1 SGDLS and CDR2 YYNGEE. V gave up 4 bases and J gave up 3 bases, with 17 bases separating them. CDR3 size: 15 residues. CDR3 coding DNA: TGTGCCAGCAGCCAACAGGGTCATCCTATCTACGAGCAGTACTTC. Translation gives CASSQQGHPIYEQYF.

This clonotype was seen only a few times. The chain couples TRBV12-3 or TRBV12-4 to TRBJ1-1; no firm D call. Trimming cost V 6 bases and J 2 bases, with 13 bases left between them. The length of the CDR3 is 14 residues. The CDR3 protein is CASSPGFPNTEAFF. DNA for the CDR3: TGTGCCAGCAGCCCGGGATTCCCTAACACTGAAGCTTTCTTT.

This clonotype has a count of ten or more. V gene TRBV9 combines with J gene TRBJ2-7, with D maybe TRBD2 (6 bases). The germline gives CDR1 SGDLS, CDR2 YYNGEE. The ends were cut back, 4 bases at V and 0 bases at J, with 17 bases in the middle. The CDR3 runs to 16 residues. The CDR3 reads CASSPGGALSSYEQYF. In DNA, the CDR3 is TGTGCCAGCAGCCCAGGAGGGGCACTGAGCTCCTACGAGCAGTACTTC.

This clonotype was seen many times. The V call is TRBV5-1, the J call TRBJ1-1; 8 bases match TRBD1. Trimming took 4 bases from V and 1 from J; bases not matched to a gene: 6. Germline values: CDR1 SGHRS, CDR2 YFSETQ. The CDR3 spans 15 residues. The CDR3 DNA sequence: TGCGCCAGCAGCGGGACCGGGACAGGGAACACTGAAGCTTTCTTT. Translation gives CASSGTGTGNTEAFF.

This chain joins TRBV12-3 or TRBV12-4 and TRBJ2-1; 8 bases line up with TRBD2. This CDR3 comprises 16 residues. Germline trimming cut 5 bases from V and 8 bases from J; bases unmatched to any gene: 14. The CDR3 here is CASSPPGTRRRDEQFF. In DNA form, the CDR3 reads TGTGCCAGCAGTCCCCCTGGGACTAGGCGTAGGGATGAGCAGTTCTTC.

This clonotype was detected a few times. The rearrangement links TRBV13 to TRBJ1-1; tentatively, D is TRBD1 (6 bases). The CDR3 loop spans 14 amino acids. The V end was cut by 2 bases, the J end by 2 bases, with 9 bases between. CDR1 PRHDT and CDR2 FYEKMQ come from the germline V gene (reference sequence). CDR3 in amino acids: CASSLRQVNTEAFF. The DNA of the CDR3 is TGTGCCAGCAGCTTACGACAGGTTAACACTGAAGCTTTCTTT. Combining the CDR3 with reference TRBV13 and TRBJ1-1 gives the whole variable domain AAGVIQSPRHLIKEKRETATLKCYPIPRHDTVYWYQQGPGQDPQFLISFYEKMQSDKGSIPDRFSAQQFSDYHSELNMSSLELGDSALYFCASSLRQVNTEAFFGQGTRLTVV.

The chain carries TRBV28 and TRBJ2-2; D is perhaps TRBD1 or TRBD2 (5 bases each). Germline V gene data show CDR1 as MDHEN and CDR2 as SYDVKM. V lost 5 bases to trimming and J lost 4 bases, with 14 bases between them. This CDR3 is built from 15 residues. The CDR3: CASSTPGRGTGELFF. In DNA form, the CDR3 reads TGTGCCAGCAGTACGCCGGGGCGCGGCACCGGGGAGCTGTTTTTT.